The sequence of this T cell receptor (beta chain) was determined in a study of PD-L1 blockade in urothelial cancer. Study results and limitations: Blood clones associated with the tumor expanded more at 3 weeks in durable-benefit patients.

This table comes from immunoSEQ multiplex PCR, and its TCRdb copy is limited to in-frame clones, with some not included. The repertoire has about 88,000 clones, roughly 90% of them found once; the top ten carry approximately 9%. In the case of this clone: Its target is not known.

V lost 0 bases, J lost 4 bases, and 3 bases stayed unmatched. CDR3 size: 15 residues. Germline-derived CDR1 and CDR2 are MNHEY and SVGAGI. The source of this sequence is a man aged 60 to 75 with urothelial cancer. The starting material was PBMCs, obtained around atezolizumab (anti-PD-L1) treatment. The chain is built from TRBV6-5 and TRBJ1-2, with 9 bases matching TRBD1. CDR3 sequence: CASSYSTGGVYGYTF. CDR3 DNA sequence: TGTGCCAGCAGTTACTCGACAGGGGGTGTCTATGGCTACACCTTC.